The following is a T cell receptor (beta chain) sequence with its context. Its antigen is not yet known. No much larger clone exists at a distance of one base, and base qualities are not known. The data derive from a study of blood T cell repertoires in COVID-19 (dated by TCRdb to 2020 to 2022). The study in broad terms: Samples covering the acute and convalescent phases of COVID-19 were provided by collaborators in the United States, Italy and Spain. The material from the prospective study consisted of cDNA or gDNA derived from T cells, B-cell-depleted T cells, or PBMCs. Subjects who had been exposed to COVID-19, were actively infected with it, or had recovered from it provided the deeply sampled blood TCRbeta repertoires that made up the dataset. A freely available public database, intended as a resource for researchers studying the immune response to SARS-CoV-2, is where the repertoires were released. Samples came from the ongoing ImmuneRACE study (first 160 participants) plus 1,254 subjects from 6 global collaborators. Sample metadata almost always included a de-identified subject ID, COVID-19 status, age in years and sex. HLA class I and class II types, where available, came from metadata supplied by the sample provider rather than from assay-based typing.

Study-level results and caveats: How much clinical and demographic metadata was included differed by source and by participant, and the metadata was provided uncurated.

Another Seattle source contributed samples from volunteer blood donors who had recovered from COVID-19. Whole blood was collected in K2EDTA tubes by collaborating institutions according to the institutions' own protocols. For TCRbeta analysis, collaborators shipped samples as frozen whole blood, isolated PBMCs, or DNA extracted from either of those sample types. TCRbeta CDR3 regions were amplified from genomic DNA by means of the immunoSEQ Assay, a bias-controlled multiplex PCR. Processing in the source paper ran as follows. Nucleated cell counts per sample were estimated from amplification of reference gene primers within the assay. To quantify the absolute abundance of each unique TCRbeta CDR3 rearrangement, sequence reads were collapsed and filtered. For each sample, productive Simpson clonality was calculated as the square root of Simpson's diversity index over productive rearrangements. TCRdb re-hosts the immuneACCESS table, in-frame sequences only. Its copies lack some clones; in the studies checked, an unresolved V gene accounts for under half of them, and the cause for the rest is not known. The V and J calls and clone size were taken over from that table, and D and trimming were inferred from the DNA. Here the sample has 270,000 or so clones; roughly 89% occur a single time. Of the sample, roughly 0.92% is held by the ten largest clones.

Unmatched junction bases come to 1, with V trimmed by 6 bases and J by 0 bases. Looking up the germline V gene yields CDR1 SQVTM and CDR2 ANQGSEA. The CDR3 covers 12 residues, taking in both the cysteine and the phenylalanine. Only the CDR3 DNA is retained, 36 bases long and in frame from the first base. Here the chain combines TRBV29-1 and TRBJ2-7; 8 middle bases align to TRBD2. The source of this sequence is a woman in her 40s who had recovered from COVID-19. Input material: peripheral blood. Here is the DNA: TGCAGCGTAAGCGGGAGCTCCTACGAGCAGTACTTC. This codes for CSVSGSSYEQYF.